This is a list of T cell receptor beta chains from one sample in a study of blood T cell repertoires in COVID-19. Measured with immunoSEQ multiplex PCR; TCRdb has only the in-frame clones, and not every one. Of about 83,000 clones listed, 87% are singletons. The material sequenced was peripheral blood. The receptors were sampled from a woman aged 45-65 years with active or convalescent COVID-19. Each CDR3 is given with its conserved first and last residue. Fields, in order: D gene, J gene, V gene, clone size, CDR3 protein, CDR3 DNA. A D gene is named only where the DNA matches it firmly. Expanded clones are given a class, and other clones once, few, many or no size at all.

TRBD1 | TRBJ2-4 | TRBV12-3/TRBV12-4 | . | CASALNRGPQYF | TGTGCCAGCGCTTTGAACAGGGGACCCCAGTACTTC
. | TRBJ1-2 | TRBV10-3 | . | CAISGGTGAGASF | TGTGCCATCAGTGGGGGGACCGGGGCAGGGGCCTCCTTC
. | TRBJ1-5 | TRBV11-2 | . | CASSPGHNSNQPQHF | TGTGCCAGCAGCCCGGGACATAATAGCAATCAGCCCCAGCATTTT
TRBD1 | TRBJ1-4 | TRBV19 | . | CASNNRGTNEKLFF | TGTGCCAGTAACAACAGGGGAACTAATGAAAAACTGTTTTTT
. | TRBJ2-7 | TRBV5-1 | . | CASSQTSSYEQYF | TGCGCCAGCAGCCAAACTAGCTCCTACGAGCAGTACTTC
TRBD1 | TRBJ1-2 | TRBV10-3 | few | CAISEGQGSGYTF | TGTGCCATCAGTGAGGGACAGGGAAGTGGCTACACCTTC
. | TRBJ2-1 | TRBV4-2 | . | CASSLFKGDPYNEQFF | TGTGCCAGCAGCCTCTTTAAGGGGGATCCCTACAATGAGCAGTTCTTC
. | TRBJ2-3 | TRBV14 | . | CASSQQLGSQDTQYF | TGTGCCAGCAGCCAGCAACTCGGGTCCCAAGATACGCAGTATTTT
. | TRBJ1-3 | TRBV7-9 | . | CASSLAPSGGGSGNTIYF | TGTGCCAGCAGCTTAGCTCCATCTGGGGGGGGCTCTGGAAACACCATATATTTT
TRBD1 | TRBJ1-2 | TRBV6-5 | . | CASSYWDDRGNGYTF | TGTGCCAGCAGTTATTGGGATGACAGGGGAAATGGCTACACCTTC
TRBD1 | TRBJ2-7 | TRBV4-3 | . | CASSQGTGATYEQYF | TGCGCCAGCAGCCAAGGGACAGGGGCTACCTACGAGCAGTACTTC
TRBD1 | TRBJ2-1 | TRBV7-3 | few | CASSPTGGGNEQFF | TGTGCCAGCAGCCCGACAGGGGGAGGCAATGAGCAGTTCTTC
TRBD1 | TRBJ2-7 | TRBV28 | . | CASSLSRDRTYEQYF | TGTGCCAGCAGTTTGTCCCGGGACAGGACCTACGAGCAGTACTTC
TRBD1 | TRBJ2-7 | TRBV5-4 | . | CASSWDRGPSYEQYF | TGTGCCAGCAGCTGGGACAGGGGACCCTCCTACGAGCAGTACTTC
TRBD1 | TRBJ2-1 | TRBV18 | few | CASSFRDRGNEQFF | TGTGCCAGCTCCTTTAGGGACAGGGGCAATGAGCAGTTCTTC
. | TRBJ1-2 | TRBV7-9 | . | CASSRGESYGYTF | TGTGCCAGCAGCCGAGGAGAAAGCTATGGCTACACCTTC
TRBD1 | TRBJ1-6 | TRBV3-1/TRBV3-2 | . | CASSSPDRASSSPLHF | TGTGCCAGCAGCTCCCCAGACAGGGCTTCTTCTTCACCCCTCCACTTT
. | TRBJ1-3 | TRBV20-1 | . | CSANTGNTIYF | TGCAGTGCTAATACTGGAAACACCATATATTTT
TRBD1 | TRBJ2-2 | TRBV5-1 | . | CASSLYRGTDTGELFF | TGCGCCAGCAGCCTATACAGGGGTACGGACACCGGGGAGCTGTTTTTT
. | TRBJ1-2 | TRBV12-3/TRBV12-4 | . | CASSYAGSGYTF | TGTGCCAGCAGCTATGCAGGGTCCGGCTACACCTTC
TRBD1 | TRBJ1-2 | TRBV13 | . | CASSLNPGQEYGYTF | TGTGCCAGCAGCCTAAACCCGGGACAGGAGTATGGCTACACCTTC
. | TRBJ2-7 | TRBV3-1/TRBV3-2 | . | CASSQDLTGASYEQYF | TGTGCCAGCAGCCAAGATCTTACAGGCGCCTCCTACGAGCAGTACTTC
TRBD1 | TRBJ1-1 | TRBV7-8 | . | CASSLAQGAVTEAFF | TGTGCCAGCAGCTTAGCACAGGGGGCAGTCACTGAAGCTTTCTTT
. | TRBJ2-7 | TRBV7-2 | . | CASSLGRSYEQYF | TGTGCCAGCAGCTTAGGGCGGTCCTACGAGCAGTACTTC
. | TRBJ2-7 | TRBV5-1 | . | CASSLGTGQTSTYEQYF | TGCGCCAGCAGCTTGGGGACCGGACAGACGTCGACCTACGAGCAGTACTTC
. | TRBJ1-6 | TRBV19 | . | CASSIRRSSYNSPLHF | TGTGCCAGTAGTATTCGGAGGAGCTCCTATAATTCACCCCTCCACTTT
. | TRBJ1-6 | TRBV7-2 | . | CASSGAGPSSYNSPLHF | TGTGCCAGCTCTGGGGCCGGGCCAAGCTCCTATAATTCACCCCTCCACTTT
. | TRBJ2-7 | TRBV6-5 | . | CASSNRVGEQYF | TGTGCCAGCAGTAACAGGGTCGGGGAGCAGTACTTC
. | TRBJ1-5 | TRBV5-6 | few | CASSLGRGDNQPQHF | TGTGCCAGCAGCTTGGGTAGGGGTGACAATCAGCCCCAGCATTTT
. | TRBJ1-2 | TRBV7-8 | . | CASSPGIYGYTF | TGTGCCAGCAGCCCCGGGATCTATGGCTACACCTTC
. | TRBJ2-1 | TRBV4-3 | once | CASSQEERFDNEQFF | TGCGCCAGCAGCCAAGAAGAGCGGTTTGACAATGAGCAGTTCTTC
. | TRBJ1-1 | TRBV30 | . | CAWSVPWRGTEAFF | TGTGCCTGGAGTGTTCCCTGGAGGGGCACTGAAGCTTTCTTT
. | TRBJ2-7 | TRBV15 | . | CATSSPGGPYEQYF | TGTGCCACCAGCAGCCCCGGGGGTCCCTACGAGCAGTACTTC
TRBD2 | TRBJ2-1 | TRBV18 | . | CASSPRSQRGDEQFF | TGTGCCAGCTCACCACGGTCCCAGCGGGGGGATGAGCAGTTCTTC
TRBD1 | TRBJ1-1 | TRBV9 | . | CASSVAGGGGTEAFF | TGTGCCAGCAGCGTTGCAGGGGGTGGGGGCACTGAAGCTTTCTTT
. | TRBJ2-5 | TRBV3-1/TRBV3-2 | few | CASSQERRQYETQYF | TGTGCCAGCAGCCAAGAGAGGAGACAGTACGAGACCCAGTACTTC
TRBD1 | TRBJ2-7 | TRBV30 | . | CAWVDRGEQYF | TGTGCCTGGGTCGACAGGGGCGAGCAGTACTTC
. | TRBJ1-1 | TRBV5-6 | few | CASSSGPRNTEAFF | TGTGCCAGCAGCTCAGGGCCGAGGAACACTGAAGCTTTCTTT
TRBD1 | TRBJ2-3 | TRBV29-1 | few | CSQKGQAGTQYF | TGCAGCCAAAAAGGACAGGCAGGAACGCAGTATTTT
. | TRBJ2-2 | TRBV15 | . | CATSRDPEGTNTGELFF | TGTGCCACCAGCAGAGATCCAGAGGGGACAAACACCGGGGAGCTGTTTTTT
. | TRBJ1-5 | TRBV5-8 | . | CASSQQGRDQPQHF | TGTGCCAGCAGTCAACAGGGTAGGGATCAGCCCCAGCATTTT
TRBD1 | TRBJ1-1 | TRBV12-3/TRBV12-4 | . | CASSGTGRTEAFF | TGTGCCAGCAGCGGGACAGGGAGGACTGAAGCTTTCTTT
. | TRBJ2-1 | TRBV5-6 | few | CASTLTPPGYNEQFF | TGTGCCAGCACGCTGACCCCCCCGGGCTACAATGAGCAGTTCTTC
. | TRBJ1-5 | TRBV4-3 | . | CASSQEGLNQPQHF | TGCGCCAGCAGCCAAGAGGGGCTCAATCAGCCCCAGCATTTT
TRBD1 | TRBJ1-1 | TRBV6-2/TRBV6-3 | . | CASSYSGGTTEAFF | TGTGCCAGCAGTTACTCAGGGGGCACCACTGAAGCTTTCTTT
TRBD1 | TRBJ1-1 | TRBV19 | . | CASSYTGGGRTGWNTEAFF | TGTGCCAGTAGTTACACCGGAGGAGGACGGACAGGATGGAACACTGAAGCTTTCTTT
. | TRBJ2-7 | TRBV19 | . | CARPDRIYEQYF | TGTGCCAGACCCGACAGGATCTACGAGCAGTACTTC